This T cell receptor beta chain came from a study of blood T cell repertoires in COVID-19. Produced via immunoSEQ multiplex PCR; TCRdb's table is partial and in-frame only. The sample lists 210,000 or so clones, about 90% seen once, with around 1.5% in the top ten. Germline CDR1 reads SQVTM; CDR2 reads ANQGSEA. V gave up 4 bases and J gave up 8 bases; unmatched junction bases: 7. The CDR3 sequence is 13 residues long. This TCR was sampled from a man aged 18 to 29 with active or convalescent COVID-19. This sequence joins TRBV29-1 and TRBJ1-4; 7 bases align to TRBD1. Sequencing input: peripheral blood. The CDR3 protein is CSVADRVGEKLFF. The CDR3 DNA sequence: TGCAGCGTTGCTGACAGGGTAGGGGAAAAACTGTTTTTT.